The sequence of this TCR beta chain was determined in a study of T cells in Graves' hyperthyroidism and ophthalmopathy. The diagnostic basis comprised clinical symptoms, serum thyroxine and TRAb, thyroid ultrasound and orbital computed tomography. Germline CDR1 reads DFQATT; CDR2 reads SNEGSKA (reference sequence). This CDR3 comprises 13 residues. TCR beta CDR3 sequences were amplified from RNA transcripts. HTBI primers were the set used in a first-round RT-PCR of the TCR CDR3. TCRdb redid the calling of the multiplex PCR reads with MiXCR, one entry per CDR3 protein. The data hold 450,000 to 700,000 distinct CDR3 sequences, with around 42% observed a single time.

Sequencing was done on a sample of peripheral blood or thyroid tissue (not recorded which). The sequence was collected from an adult woman with Graves' disease, either hyperthyroidism or ophthalmopathy (not recorded which). J is TRBJ1-2 and V is TRBV20-1; D unresolved. Written as DNA, the CDR3 is TGCAGCGTTGAAGGGTATCCGAACTATGGCTACACCTTC. Protein: CSVEGYPNYGYTF.